A single sample gave rise to the 24 T cell receptor beta chains below, sequenced in a study of PD-L1 blockade in urothelial cancer. Profiling relied on immunoSEQ multiplex PCR, and the TCRdb table lists in-frame clones only, not all of them. The sample holds 40,000 or so clones, about nine tenths seen once. Time point: pretreatment peripheral blood. This specimen was PBMCs, taken around atezolizumab (anti-PD-L1) treatment. Receptors originate from a woman aged 55 to 70 with urothelial cancer.

The chain links TRBV5-6 to TRBJ2-7; 8 bases line up with TRBD2. The V gene end was trimmed by 3 bases and the J gene end by 2 bases; junction bases not matched to a gene: 7. The length of the CDR3 is 15 residues. Germline V CDR1 and CDR2: SGHDT, YYEEEE. In nucleotides, the CDR3 is TGTGCCAGCAGCTGGCCTGGGACTAGAGCCTACGAGCAGTACTTC. It translates to CASSWPGTRAYEQYF.

The chain joins TRBV29-1 to TRBJ2-3, with 8 bases identical to TRBD2. After removal of 8 bases from V and 5 bases from J, the junction contained 18 bases not matched to a gene. The CDR3 extends over 16 amino acids. Germline values: CDR1 SQVTM, CDR2 ANQGSEA. The CDR3 coding sequence is TGCAGCCCCAGCCGCGGTGCGGGAGGTCGGGTAGATACGCAGTATTTT. This encodes CSPSRGAGGRVDTQYF.

The rearrangement joins TRBV5-1 to TRBJ2-1, with D maybe TRBD2 (6 bases). The V end lost 0 bases, the J end lost 6 bases, and 13 bases lay between the germline ends. Germline CDR1 and CDR2: SGHRS and YFSETQ. The CDR3 length is 15 residues. This chain's CDR3 is CASSLDPGVFNEQFF. Written as DNA, the CDR3 is TGCGCCAGCAGCTTGGATCCGGGAGTATTCAATGAGCAGTTCTTC.

The chain has TRBV27 and TRBJ1-4, with D tentatively TRBD1 (5 bases). V was trimmed by 1 base and J by 8 bases, leaving 23 bases between them. CDR1 MNHEY and CDR2 SMNVEV come from the germline V gene (reference sequence). CDR3 length: 18 amino acids. CDR3 residues: CASSLFEGAANSKEKLFF. CDR3 coding DNA: TGTGCCAGCAGTTTATTTGAAGGGGCTGCAAATTCAAAAGAAAAACTGTTTTTT.

This rearrangement joins TRBV14 to TRBJ2-5; 7 bases line up with TRBD2. Trimming at V came to 3 bases and at J to 2 bases, leaving 6 bases not matched to a gene. The length of the CDR3 is 15 residues. The V gene's germline CDR1 is SGHDN and CDR2 FVKESK. The chain's CDR3 is CASSQWMGLQETQYF. CDR3 DNA sequence: TGTGCCAGCAGCCAGTGGATGGGACTACAAGAGACCCAGTACTTC.

The gene calls are TRBV19 and TRBJ2-7, with D maybe TRBD2 (5 bases). CDR1 LNHDA and CDR2 SQIVND come from the germline V gene (reference sequence). This CDR3 is 13 amino acids long. Between the trimmed V and J ends, which lost 3 bases and 5 bases, there was a span of 11 bases. In nucleotides, the CDR3 is TGTGCCAGTAGTATGGGAGTTTTCAACGAGCAGTACTTC. It translates to CASSMGVFNEQYF.

The V and J genes are TRBV6-6 and TRBJ2-7, with D maybe TRBD2 (6 bases). The germline CDR1 and CDR2 sequences are MNHNY and SVGAGI (reference sequence). V lost 0 bases and J 2 bases, leaving 14 bases between the germline ends. The CDR3 extends over 16 amino acids. The CDR3 sequence: CASSYSDPGSPYEQYF. The CDR3 DNA sequence: TGTGCCAGCAGTTACTCGGACCCCGGGAGCCCCTACGAGCAGTACTTC.

This clone was counted once. The chain joins TRBV19 to TRBJ2-2, with D perhaps TRBD2 (6 bases). The CDR3 consists of 22 residues. Germline loops: CDR1 LNHDA, CDR2 SQIVND (reference sequence). V lost 3 bases, J lost 4 bases, and 33 bases lay in between. CDR3 DNA: TGTGCCAGTAGTATGGAGGGGCATGCAGGATCGGCGGCTACCCAAGGCACCGGGGAGCTGTTTTTT. It is translated as CASSMEGHAGSAATQGTGELFF.

This clone was counted once. This chain connects TRBV2 to TRBJ2-7, with 7 bases lining up with TRBD1. CDR1 is SNHLY and CDR2 is FYNNEI in the germline V gene. This CDR3 region has 14 residues. Trimming at V came to 6 bases and at J to 0 bases, leaving 5 bases not matched to a gene. The CDR3: CASSQGDSSYEQYF. CDR3 DNA sequence: TGTGCCAGCAGCCAAGGGGACAGCTCCTACGAGCAGTACTTC.

The chain employs TRBV4-1 and TRBJ1-4, with D possibly TRBD1 on 6 matching bases. The length of the CDR3 is 14 residues. Trimming removed 4 bases at V and 5 bases at J, with 11 bases between. CDR1 and CDR2 from the germline V gene are MGHRA and YSYEKL. The CDR3 loop is CASSRTGTNEKLFF. In DNA form, the CDR3 reads TGCGCCAGCAGCCGCACAGGGACCAATGAAAAACTGTTTTTT.

This clone was recorded once. The chain employs TRBV7-9 and TRBJ2-3; the match to TRBD1 covers 9 bases. The CDR3 has 15 amino acids. Germline V CDR1 and CDR2: SEHNR, FQNEAQ (reference sequence). V shed 4 bases and J 4 bases; nucleotides not matched to a gene: 6. The CDR3 is CASSYSTGGADTQYF. DNA of the CDR3: TGTGCCAGCAGCTATTCGACAGGGGGAGCAGATACGCAGTATTTT. Looking up the rest from reference TRBV7-9 and TRBJ2-3 gives the full variable domain: DTGVSQNPRHKITKRGQNVTFRCDPISEHNRLYWYRQTLGQGPEFLTYFQNEAQLEKSRLLSDRFSAERPKGSFSTLEIQRTEQGDSAMYLCASSYSTGGADTQYFGPGTRLTVL.

The chain combines TRBV29-1 with TRBJ2-7; maybe TRBD2 (6 bases). The V and J ends lost 6 bases and 1 base respectively, with 13 bases between them. The germline V gene encodes CDR1 SQVTM and CDR2 ANQGSEA. The length of the CDR3 is 13 residues. CDR3 in amino acids: CSVGGGASYEQYF. CDR3 DNA sequence: TGCAGCGTGGGAGGTGGGGCGTCCTACGAGCAGTACTTC.

This clone was seen once. The rearrangement joins TRBV19 to TRBJ2-7; TRBD2 matches 8 bases. Germline CDR1 is LNHDA and CDR2 is SQIVND (reference sequence). V trimming: 10 bases; J trimming: 2 bases; junction bases outside the gene matches: 7. This CDR3 contains 13 residues. The CDR3 here is CATSPGGAYEQYF. For the CDR3, the DNA is TGTGCCACCTCACCGGGAGGGGCCTACGAGCAGTACTTC. The variable domain in full, completed from reference TRBV19 and TRBJ2-7, reads DGGITQSPKYLFRKEGQNVTLSCEQNLNHDAMYWYRQDPGQGLRLIYYSQIVNDFQKGDIAEGYSVSREKKESFPLTVTSAQKNPTAFYLCATSPGGAYEQYFGPGTRLTVT.

As to this clone: The same CDR3 also results from other DNA sequences found in this sample. This chain links TRBV6-4 with TRBJ2-6, with D possibly matching TRBD1 (6 bases). V was clipped by 6 bases and J by 2 bases, with 8 bases between them. CDR1 MRHNA and CDR2 SNTAGT come from the germline V gene. The CDR3 extends over 14 amino acids. CDR3: CASRGDTGANVLTF. The CDR3 DNA reads as TGTGCCAGCAGGGGGGACACTGGGGCCAACGTCCTGACTTTC.

V gene TRBV5-1 combines with J gene TRBJ2-5; 11 positions agree with TRBD1. Germline CDR1 reads SGHRS; CDR2 reads YFSETQ. Losses at the gene ends were 3 bases for V and 2 bases for J; bases not matched to a gene: 3. This CDR3 spans 15 amino acids. CDR3 DNA sequence: TGCGCCAGCAGCTCGGGACAGGGGGAACAAGAGACCCAGTACTTC. This translates into CASSSGQGEQETQYF.

This clone came up once. J is TRBJ2-7 and V is TRBV28; TRBD2 agrees at 8 bases. Germline CDR1 reads MDHEN; CDR2 reads SYDVKM. The CDR3 consists of 15 residues. V lost 3 bases, J lost 2 bases, and 6 bases stayed unmatched. The CDR3 bases are TGTGCCAGCAGTTTGAGGTTAGCGGGGACCTACGAGCAGTACTTC. Its translation: CASSLRLAGTYEQYF.

CDR3 region: CASSVDDSGMGETQYF. The DNA for the CDR3 is TGTGCCAGCAGCGTAGATGATAGCGGGATGGGAGAGACCCAGTACTTC. J is TRBJ2-5 and V is TRBV9, with 8 bases matching TRBD2. With V trimmed by 0 bases and J by 4 bases, 8 bases remained unmatched. CDR1 is SGDLS and CDR2 is YYNGEE in the germline V gene. The CDR3 length is 16 residues.

This chain links TRBV7-6 with TRBJ2-5, with a weak D call TRBD2 (5 bases). The last part of the DNA fits TRBJ2-7 better; the J call may be wrong. This CDR3 has 14 residues. Germline assignment: CDR1 SGHVS and CDR2 FNYEAQ. The CDR3 here is CASSLARSSHEQYF. CDR3 DNA sequence: TGTGCCAGCAGCTTAGCACGGTCTAGCCACGAGCAGTACTTC.

The V and J genes are TRBV9 and TRBJ2-5, with 9 bases aligning to TRBD1. V was pared by 4 bases and J by 5 bases, with 6 bases of the junction left unmatched. Germline V gives CDR1 SGDLS, CDR2 YYNGEE. The CDR3 sequence is 14 residues long. In DNA form, the CDR3 reads TGTGCCAGCAGCACACAGGGGGCCGGGGAGACCCAGTACTTC. Translation gives CASSTQGAGETQYF.

This chain uses TRBV7-3 with TRBJ1-2, with 10 nucleotides matching TRBD1. This CDR3 spans 15 amino acids. V gave up 3 bases and J gave up 3 bases; unmatched junction bases: 4. Germline assignment: CDR1 SGHTA and CDR2 FQGTGA. The CDR3 nucleotides are TGTGCCAGCAGCTTTGGGACAGGGGATTACTATGGCTACACCTTC. It yields the protein CASSFGTGDYYGYTF.

The chain recombines TRBV27 with TRBJ2-7, with D maybe TRBD2 (5 bases). The V gene lost 2 bases and the J gene lost 4 bases, with 12 bases spanning the gap. Germline V CDR1 and CDR2: MNHEY, SMNVEV (reference sequence). The CDR3 has 14 amino acids. The CDR3 loop reads CASSLAGPTYEQYF. CDR3 coding DNA: TGTGCCAGCAGTTTAGCGGGTCCAACGTACGAGCAGTACTTC.

The chain links TRBV5-6 to TRBJ1-2, with TRBD1 identical over 10 bases. The trim removed 0 bases at V and 7 bases at J, leaving 9 bases unmatched. CDR3 size: 16 residues. Germline loops: CDR1 SGHDT, CDR2 YYEEEE. The CDR3 spells CASSLGPGQGRGGYTF. For the CDR3, the DNA is TGTGCCAGCAGCTTGGGGCCGGGACAGGGGAGAGGTGGCTACACCTTC.

This clone was seen just once. The rearrangement links TRBV19 to TRBJ1-2; TRBD1 matches 7 bases. The CDR3 contains 13 residues. The germline V gene has CDR1 LNHDA and CDR2 SQIVND (reference sequence). Trimming at V came to 5 bases and at J to 4 bases, leaving 4 bases not matched to a gene. The CDR3 reads CASSLRDSYGYTF. For the CDR3, the DNA is TGTGCCAGTAGTCTCCGGGACAGCTATGGCTACACCTTC.

Of note for this clone: Other DNA sequences in this sample translate to the same CDR3. The V gene is TRBV5-1, the J gene TRBJ1-3; weak D call: TRBD1 (6 bases). The CDR3 sequence is 15 residues long. The germline V gene has CDR1 SGHRS and CDR2 YFSETQ. The germline V and J ends were trimmed by 0 bases and 1 base, with 8 bases remaining between them. The CDR3 protein is CASSLEGGSGNTIYF. CDR3 sequence (DNA): TGCGCCAGCAGCTTGGAAGGGGGTTCTGGAAACACCATATATTTT.